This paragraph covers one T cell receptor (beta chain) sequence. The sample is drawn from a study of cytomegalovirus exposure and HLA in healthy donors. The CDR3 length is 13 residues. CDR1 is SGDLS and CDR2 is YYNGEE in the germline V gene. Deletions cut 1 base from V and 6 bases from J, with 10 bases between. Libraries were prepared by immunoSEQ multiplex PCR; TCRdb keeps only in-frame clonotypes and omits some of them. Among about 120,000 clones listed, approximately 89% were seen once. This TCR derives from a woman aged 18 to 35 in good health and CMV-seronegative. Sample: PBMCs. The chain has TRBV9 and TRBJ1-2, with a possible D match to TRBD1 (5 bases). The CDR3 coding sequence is TGTGCCAGCAGCGTACAGGGTGCAGATGGCTACACCTTC. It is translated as CASSVQGADGYTF.